Given below is one T cell receptor beta chain in context. Generated by immunoSEQ multiplex PCR, the TCRdb table keeps only in-frame clones and is missing some. This table holds 6,500 to 9,500 clones, roughly four fifths found once. The sample belongs to a study of tumor T cells in aggressive B-cell lymphoma. This CDR3 contains 14 residues. Germline CDR1 is MNHEY and CDR2 is SVGAGI. After removal of 2 bases from V and 7 bases from J, the junction contained 5 bases not matched to a gene. V usage is TRBV6-5 and J usage is TRBJ2-7; 10 bases line up with TRBD1. Sequencing was performed on tumor tissue. The origin of this receptor is an adult with diffuse large B cell lymphoma. CDR3 sequence: CASSYGTGVWEQYF. The CDR3 DNA sequence: TGTGCCAGCAGTTACGGGACAGGGGTTTGGGAGCAGTACTTC.